The T cell receptor beta chain under discussion was sequenced for a study of ipilimumab plus nivolumab after autologous stem cell transplantation. V shed 2 bases and J shed 3 bases, with 10 bases lying between them. The CDR3 consists of 15 residues. Germline-derived CDR1 and CDR2 are SNHLY and FYNNEI. Measured with immunoSEQ multiplex PCR; TCRdb has only the in-frame clones, and not every one. The sample yields tens of thousands of clones, approximately 83% seen once. Ipilimumab, 1 mg/kg, started 14 to 28 days after autologous transplant. This rearrangement joins TRBV2 to TRBJ2-2, with D perhaps assigned TRBD1 or TRBD2 (5 bases each). This sequence originates from a male donor with diffuse large B-cell lymphoma. This material consisted of PBMCs, taken in a trial of ipilimumab plus nivolumab as post-transplant consolidation. This CDR3 reads CASSERGDHTGELFF. Here the CDR3 DNA reads TGTGCCAGCAGTGAACGAGGGGACCACACCGGGGAGCTGTTTTTT.